Listed here are 20 T cell receptor beta chains from one sample, sequenced in a study of blood T cell repertoires in COVID-19. Libraries were prepared by immunoSEQ multiplex PCR; TCRdb keeps only in-frame clonotypes and omits some of them. This sample has approximately 80,000 clones, with over 80% found just once. The sample taken for sequencing was peripheral blood. The receptors derive from a woman in her sixties or seventies with acute or convalescent COVID-19.

This clone was seen a handful of times. V gene TRBV24-1 combines with J gene TRBJ2-1; a weak D match, TRBD2 (7 bases). Trimming removed 3 bases from V and 10 bases from J, with 18 bases in between. CDR3 size: 15 residues. CDR1 and CDR2 (germline): KGHDR, SFDVKD. The CDR3 here is CATSDGAAGAKEQFF. Written as DNA, the CDR3 is TGTGCCACCAGTGATGGGGCGGCGGGGGCGAAAGAGCAGTTCTTC.

This sequence joins TRBV5-1 and TRBJ2-5; weak D call: TRBD1 (6 bases). CDR3 length equals 14 residues. Between the trimmed V and J ends, which lost 4 bases and 1 base, there was a span of 11 bases. The V gene's germline CDR1 is SGHRS and CDR2 YFSETQ. The CDR3 loop reads CASSPDRSQETQYF. Written as DNA, the CDR3 is TGCGCCAGCAGCCCCGACAGGAGCCAAGAGACCCAGTACTTC.

CDR3 region: CASSLASTNEKLFF. In DNA, the CDR3 is TGTGCCAGCAGCCTTGCGTCAACTAATGAAAAACTGTTTTTT. J is TRBJ1-4 and V is TRBV11-3; D gene uncertain. The V and J ends lost 5 bases and 0 bases respectively, with 7 bases between them. CDR1 SGHNT and CDR2 YENEEA come from the germline V gene. This CDR3 is 14 amino acids long.

The chain joins TRBV6-4 to TRBJ1-2, with 7 bases identical to TRBD1. This CDR3 comprises 13 residues. Trimming at V came to 4 bases and at J to 2 bases, leaving 1 base not matched to a gene. Germline CDR1 MRHNA, CDR2 SNTAGT. The CDR3 spells CASSVGQNYGYTF. The CDR3 DNA reads TGTGCCAGCAGTGTGGGACAGAACTATGGCTACACCTTC.

The chain is built from TRBV3-1 (or the pseudogene TRBV3-2) and TRBJ1-2; D not resolved. In germline, CDR1 is LGHDT, CDR2 YNNKEL (reference sequence). This CDR3 spans 12 amino acids. The V end lost 0 bases, the J end lost 6 bases, and 5 bases lay between the germline ends. CDR3 DNA: TGTGCCAGCAGCCAAGATCGGGATGGCTACACCTTC. Its protein product is CASSQDRDGYTF.

The J gene is TRBJ1-2, the V gene TRBV7-9, with 9 bases matching TRBD1. J was trimmed by 7 bases and V by 4 bases; bases with no gene match: 10. This CDR3 has 15 residues. The germline CDR1 and CDR2 sequences are SEHNR and FQNEAQ (reference sequence). The CDR3 DNA reads as TGTGCCAGCAGCTCCATGGGACAGGGATTAGGTGGCTACACCTTC. Protein: CASSSMGQGLGGYTF.

V gene TRBV6-1 combines with J gene TRBJ1-2; no clear D gene. CDR3 length equals 13 residues. The ends were cut back, 4 bases at V and 8 bases at J, with 14 bases in the middle. CDR1 and CDR2 from the germline V gene are MNHNS and SASEGT. The CDR3 bases are TGTGCCAGCAGTGGAGCGGGCCGCCGCGGCTACACCTTC. It specifies CASSGAGRRGYTF.

V and J are TRBV13 and TRBJ1-6; 7 positions match TRBD1. The V gene's germline CDR1 is PRHDT and CDR2 FYEKMQ (reference sequence). V lost 0 bases, J lost 7 bases, and 6 bases stayed unmatched. CDR3 length: 16 residues. CDR3 nucleotides: TGTGCCAGCAGCTTAGGCCCGGGACAGATCAATTCACCCCTCCACTTT. Encoded protein: CASSLGPGQINSPLHF.

The chain recombines TRBV3-1 (or the pseudogene TRBV3-2) with TRBJ1-2; 9 bases are shared with TRBD1. Germline assignment: CDR1 LGHDT and CDR2 YNNKEL (reference sequence). The CDR3 runs to 14 residues. J was trimmed by 8 bases and V by 2 bases; bases with no gene match: 6. Written as DNA, the CDR3 is TGTGCCAGCAGCCAATGGACAGGGGAGCAGGGCTACACCTTC. Protein sequence: CASSQWTGEQGYTF.

The genes are TRBV6-1 and TRBJ2-1, with D maybe TRBD2 (6 bases). The ends were cut back, 0 bases at V and 1 base at J, with 13 bases in the middle. Per germline, CDR1 MNHNS and CDR2 SASEGT. This CDR3 comprises 17 residues. The CDR3 coding sequence is TGTGCCAGCAGTGAAGCGCTGGGCGGGGTTTCCTACAATGAGCAGTTCTTC. This gives the protein CASSEALGGVSYNEQFF.

This clone was counted once. This rearrangement joins TRBV18 to TRBJ1-1; 7 bases match TRBD1. Losses at the gene ends were 4 bases for V and 6 bases for J; bases not matched to a gene: 8. The germline V gene encodes CDR1 KGHSH and CDR2 LQKENI. The CDR3 sequence is 14 residues long. For the CDR3, the DNA is TGTGCCAGCTCACAAAATCAGGGGGTGGCTGAAGCTTTCTTT. Protein product: CASSQNQGVAEAFF.

The rearrangement links TRBV5-1 to TRBJ1-1; TRBD1 aligns across 8 bases. This CDR3 has 18 amino acids. Germline trimming cut 4 bases from V and 5 bases from J; bases unmatched to any gene: 19. Germline CDR1 is SGHRS and CDR2 is YFSETQ. CDR3 sequence: CASSGGQGRSQARTEAFF. In nucleotides, the CDR3 is TGCGCCAGCAGCGGCGGACAGGGTCGATCCCAGGCCCGGACTGAAGCTTTCTTT.

V usage is TRBV4-1 and J usage is TRBJ2-7, with 9 positions matching TRBD1. V lost 0 bases, J lost 6 bases, and 6 bases stayed unmatched. Germline values: CDR1 MGHRA, CDR2 YSYEKL. This CDR3 is 15 amino acids long. The CDR3 nucleotides are TGCGCCAGCAGCCAAGATCAGGGACAGGGAGGCGAGCAGTACTTC. Translating gives CASSQDQGQGGEQYF.

The CDR3 DNA reads as TGTGCCAGCAGCAGACAGGGCGGCAATCAGCCCCAGCATTTT. This translates into CASSRQGGNQPQHF. The chain carries TRBV11-2 and TRBJ1-5, with 7 bases that match TRBD1. The CDR3 loop spans 14 amino acids. With 5 bases clipped from V and 2 bases from J, the junction kept 3 bases outside the gene matches. The germline gives CDR1 SGHAT, CDR2 FQNNGV.

The rearrangement links TRBV5-4 to TRBJ2-2; 10 positions agree with TRBD1. J was trimmed by 0 bases and V by 4 bases; bases with no gene match: 9. The CDR3 sequence is 18 residues long. The germline V gene encodes CDR1 SGHNT and CDR2 YYREEE (reference sequence). CDR3 sequence: CASSPRGGQGTNTGELFF. CDR3 bases: TGTGCCAGCAGCCCACGGGGGGGACAGGGGACGAACACCGGGGAGCTGTTTTTT.

This chain uses TRBV21-1 with TRBJ1-1; TRBD1, the D gene given by the table, was not confirmed from the DNA. TRBV21-1 is given as a pseudogene. There are 15 residues in the CDR3. The CDR3 loop reads CASSKGQGAGTEAFF. The CDR3 DNA follows: TGTGCCAGCAGCAAAGGACAGGGGGCGGGAACTGAAGCTTTCTTT.

The chain combines TRBV5-8 with TRBJ2-3; 7 bases are shared with TRBD2. Germline trimming cut 7 bases from V and 4 bases from J; bases unmatched to any gene: 15. Germline V CDR1 and CDR2: SGHTS, YDEGEE. The CDR3 has 16 residues. DNA of the CDR3: TGTGCCAGCGGCCCCGGGACTAACCCTAGCGCAGATACGCAGTATTTT. Protein product: CASGPGTNPSADTQYF.

V is TRBV28 and J is TRBJ1-4; D perhaps matches TRBD1 (6 bases). Germline CDR1 reads MDHEN; CDR2 reads SYDVKM. The CDR3 totals 13 residues. V was clipped by 7 bases and J by 7 bases, with 13 bases between them. Written as DNA, the CDR3 is TGTGCCAGCACCGGGGGCGGGGGTGAAAAACTGTTTTTT. Its translation is CASTGGGGEKLFF.

The CDR3: CASSFRGYNEQFF. The DNA for the CDR3 is TGTGCCAGCAGCTTCAGAGGGTACAATGAGCAGTTCTTC. The chain employs TRBV7-9 and TRBJ2-1, with TRBD2 as a possible D gene (5 bases). The V gene lost 3 bases and the J gene lost 4 bases, with 7 bases spanning the gap. Germline CDR1 and CDR2: SEHNR and FQNEAQ (reference sequence). This CDR3 has 13 amino acids.

This clone was recorded only once. This chain joins TRBV4-1 and TRBJ1-2; D is unresolved. The V end was cut by 1 base, the J end by 4 bases, with 13 bases between. From germline, CDR1 is MGHRA and CDR2 YSYEKL. The CDR3 runs 15 residues. For the CDR3, the DNA is TGCGCCAGCAGCCAAGGGGCCGGGGAGAGCTATGGCTACACCTTC. Translation gives CASSQGAGESYGYTF.